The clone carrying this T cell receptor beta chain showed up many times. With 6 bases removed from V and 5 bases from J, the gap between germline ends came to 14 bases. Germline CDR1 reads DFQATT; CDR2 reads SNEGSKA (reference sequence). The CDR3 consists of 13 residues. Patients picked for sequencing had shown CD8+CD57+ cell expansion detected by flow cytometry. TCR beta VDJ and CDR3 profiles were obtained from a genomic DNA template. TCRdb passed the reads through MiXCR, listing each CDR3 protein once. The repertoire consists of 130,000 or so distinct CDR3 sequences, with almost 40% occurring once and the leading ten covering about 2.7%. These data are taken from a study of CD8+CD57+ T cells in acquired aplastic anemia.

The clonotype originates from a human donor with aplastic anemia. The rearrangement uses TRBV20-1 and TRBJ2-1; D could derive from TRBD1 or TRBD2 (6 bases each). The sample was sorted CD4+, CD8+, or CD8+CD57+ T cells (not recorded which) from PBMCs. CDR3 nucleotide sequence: TGCAGTGCCGGTGGGGGGCCCCACAATGAGCAGTTCTTC. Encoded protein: CSAGGGPHNEQFF.